These T cell receptor beta chains were read from a single sample in a study of OX40 agonist ivuxolimab in advanced cancers. The table came from immunoSEQ multiplex PCR; TCRdb's copy has only in-frame clones and leaves some out. Here the sample spans tens of thousands of clones, 85% to 90% being singletons. The input for sequencing was CD4+ or CD8+ T cells sorted from blood, taken in a trial of the OX40 agonist ivuxolimab. All receptors derive from an adult with an advanced solid tumor such as melanoma, head and neck, liver or kidney cancer. CDR3s include the opening cysteine and the closing phenylalanine or tryptophan. Each record gives: clone size, V gene, D gene, J gene, CDR3 DNA, CDR3 protein. D genes are given only for firm matches. Size values are once, few and many counts, or a class for expanded clones, and some rows have none.

>.|TRBV11-3|.|TRBJ1-2
TGTGCCAGCAGCTCGTCGGACAGCCGCTACACCTTC
CASSSSDSRYTF
>.|TRBV19|.|TRBJ1-2
TGTGCCAGTAGTTGGGAGGACTATGGCTACACCTTC
CASSWEDYGYTF
>.|TRBV30|.|TRBJ1-1
TGTGCCTGGAGTGTAGGGGGGACCCCTGGTGAAGCTTTCTTT
CAWSVGGTPGEAFF
>few|TRBV18|.|TRBJ2-7
TGTGCCAGCTCACCAACAGACTACGAGCAGTACTTC
CASSPTDYEQYF
>.|TRBV25-1|.|TRBJ1-1
TGTGCCAGCAGTGAATCTGGGGTCATGAACACTGAAGCTTTCTTT
CASSESGVMNTEAFF
>.|TRBV5-6|.|TRBJ1-4
TGTGCCAGCAGCTTGGGTGGAGTAGCCAATGAAAAACTGTTTTTT
CASSLGGVANEKLFF
>.|TRBV5-5|.|TRBJ1-4
TGTGCCAGCAGCTTGGAAGTAGTGGAAAAACTGTTTTTT
CASSLEVVEKLFF
>.|TRBV11-3|.|TRBJ2-7
TGTGCCAGCAGCAAAGGGGGGCAGTACGAGCAGTACTTC
CASSKGGQYEQYF
>.|TRBV11-3|TRBD2|TRBJ2-1
TGTGCCAGCAGCTTAGGACTAGCGGCCTACAATGAGCAGTTCTTC
CASSLGLAAYNEQFF
>.|TRBV6-5|.|TRBJ2-7
TGTGCCAGCAGTAAGGGGTACAGGGAGTACGAGCAGTACTTC
CASSKGYREYEQYF
>.|TRBV30|.|TRBJ1-2
TGTGCCTGGAGTGTATCCGGGATGAGCTATGGCTACACCTTC
CAWSVSGMSYGYTF
>.|TRBV11-2|TRBD2|TRBJ2-1
TGTGCCAGCACAGGGCTAGCGGGACCCTACAATGAGCAGTTCTTC
CASTGLAGPYNEQFF
>.|TRBV2|.|TRBJ1-1
TGTGCCAGCAGTGACGATCTTGCCGGCTTGGGCACTGAAGCTTTCTTT
CASSDDLAGLGTEAFF
>.|TRBV2|.|TRBJ2-1
TGTGCCAGCAGTGAAGGAAACCTCAATGAGCAGTTCTTC
CASSEGNLNEQFF
>.|TRBV5-1|TRBD1|TRBJ2-1
TGCGCCAGCAGCTTTACTACCGGGACAGGGAATTACAATGAGCAGTTCTTC
CASSFTTGTGNYNEQFF
>.|TRBV19|.|TRBJ2-1
TGTGCCAGTAGTATTCAGCCGCAGGGTCCCAATGAGCAGTTCTTC
CASSIQPQGPNEQFF
>few|TRBV7-8|.|TRBJ1-5
TGTGCCAGCAGCTTAAAACGGACGGGAAATCAGCCCCAGCATTTT
CASSLKRTGNQPQHF
>.|TRBV7-6|.|TRBJ2-6
TGTGCCAGCGGAAATGGGGATGGGGCCAACGTCCTGACTTTC
CASGNGDGANVLTF
>.|TRBV5-1|.|TRBJ2-7
TGCGCCAGCCGGGAAGGTAGCGCCTACGAGCAGTACTTC
CASREGSAYEQYF
>.|TRBV19|TRBD1|TRBJ1-2
TGTGCCAGTACCCTCCGACAGGGTAACTATGGCTACACCTTC
CASTLRQGNYGYTF
>.|TRBV28|TRBD1|TRBJ1-2
TGTGCCAGCAGCTCGCCGGGACAGGCCTCTTCGGACACCTTC
CASSSPGQASSDTF
>.|TRBV5-1|TRBD2|TRBJ2-1
TGCGCCAGCAGCCCCGGGACTAGCGGGATCGAGCAGTTCTTC
CASSPGTSGIEQFF
>once|TRBV11-3|TRBD2|TRBJ2-3
TGTGCCAGCAGCTCAGGGGTGACTAGCGACGGCACAGATACGCAGTATTTT
CASSSGVTSDGTDTQYF
>.|TRBV5-1|TRBD1|TRBJ1-2
TGCGCCAGCAGCGTGGACAGGGTTAACTATGGCTACACCTTC
CASSVDRVNYGYTF
>once|TRBV2|TRBD1|TRBJ1-3
TGTGCCAGCGGCGGGACAGTCTCTGGAAACACCATATATTTT
CASGGTVSGNTIYF
>.|TRBV7-7|.|TRBJ2-1
TGTGCTAGCAGCTTAAATGCGGGGGCTGGTGAGCAGTTCTTC
CASSLNAGAGEQFF
>.|TRBV5-5|TRBD1|TRBJ1-2
TGTGCCAGCAGCCCTTGGACAGGCTGGGCCAACTATGGCTACACCTTC
CASSPWTGWANYGYTF
>.|TRBV7-2|.|TRBJ2-3
TGTGCCAGCAGGTTTAGCCGGCCTACAGATACGCAGTATTTT
CASRFSRPTDTQYF
>.|TRBV6-5|TRBD2|TRBJ2-3
TGTGCCAGCAGTCAGCGGGGACCCACAGATACGCAGTATTTT
CASSQRGPTDTQYF
>.|TRBV29-1|TRBD1|TRBJ1-2
TGCAGCGTCAGTCCCGGGACAGGAAACTATGGCTACACCTTC
CSVSPGTGNYGYTF
>.|TRBV6-1|.|TRBJ2-7
TGTGCCAGCAGGCCGATAACCACCTCCTACGAGCAGTACTTC
CASRPITTSYEQYF
>.|TRBV7-2|.|TRBJ2-7
TGTGCCAGCAGCTTAGGGGGTACTCTGACCTACGAGCAGTACTTC
CASSLGGTLTYEQYF
>.|TRBV28|.|TRBJ2-3
TGTGCCAGCAGTTTAGGGCGGGCAGGCACAGATACGCAGTATTTT
CASSLGRAGTDTQYF
>.|TRBV6-6|.|TRBJ2-7
TGTGCCAGCAGCCGTCCCCGGGACGAGCAGTACTTC
CASSRPRDEQYF
>.|TRBV29-1|.|TRBJ1-5
TGCAGCGTTGGGGGGGGGAACAATCAGCCCCAGCATTTT
CSVGGGNNQPQHF
>many|TRBV6-5|.|TRBJ1-3
TGTGCCAGCAGGGAAGGGTCCTCTGGAAACACCATATATTTT
CASREGSSGNTIYF
>.|TRBV6-5|TRBD2|TRBJ2-7
TGTGCCAGCTCGACTAGCGGATATAGCGAGCAGTACTTC
CASSTSGYSEQYF
>.|TRBV6-5|.|TRBJ1-5
TGTGCCAGCAGCGGACTGAGCAATCAGCCCCAGCATTTT
CASSGLSNQPQHF
>.|TRBV7-8|TRBD1|TRBJ2-2
TGTGCCAGCACCCCCGGGGACAGGGTCGACACCGGGGAGCTGTTTTTT
CASTPGDRVDTGELFF
>.|TRBV12-2|.|TRBJ2-5
TGTGCAAACCCCCCGCAGGGTGAGGACGAAGAGACCCAGTACTTC
CANPPQGEDEETQYF
>.|TRBV18|.|TRBJ1-1
TGTGCCAGCTCACAGGCCATTCAGGCGGCGGGTGAAGCTTTCTTT
CASSQAIQAAGEAFF
>.|TRBV5-1|.|TRBJ2-3
TGCGCCAGCAGCTTGGCGGACAGCCGCACAGATACGCAGTATTTT
CASSLADSRTDTQYF
>.|TRBV6-6|TRBD1|TRBJ2-2
TGTGCCAGCAGCCCCCAACAGGGGGGCACCGGGGAGCTGTTTTTT
CASSPQQGGTGELFF
>.|TRBV29-1|TRBD1|TRBJ2-5
TGCAGCGTCCAGGGGGCCAAAGAGACCCAGTACTTC
CSVQGAKETQYF
>.|TRBV28|.|TRBJ2-7
TGTGCCAGCAAGGACTTAAACTACGAGCAGTACTTC
CASKDLNYEQYF
>.|TRBV27|.|TRBJ1-5
TGTGCCAGCAGTACGGACATCCATCAGCCCCAGCATTTT
CASSTDIHQPQHF
>.|TRBV27|.|TRBJ2-2
TGTGCCAGCAGTTTAAATCAGGGTGGCACCGGGGAGCTGTTTTTT
CASSLNQGGTGELFF
>.|TRBV11-2|TRBD2|TRBJ2-4
TGTGCCAGCAGCTTGGACGGGGGGAACATTCAGTACTTC
CASSLDGGNIQYF
>.|TRBV11-2|TRBD1|TRBJ2-2
TGTGCCAGCAGGCGTCGACAGGGGGGGAACACCGGGGAGCTGTTTTTT
CASRRRQGGNTGELFF
>.|TRBV6-1|TRBD1|TRBJ1-5
TGTGCCAGCAGTGAAGTGGGACAGGGGACCAATCAGCCCCAGCATTTT
CASSEVGQGTNQPQHF
>.|TRBV13|TRBD1|TRBJ1-3
TGTGCCAGCAGCCATCGACAGGGAACTGGAAACACCATATATTTT
CASSHRQGTGNTIYF
>.|TRBV6-1|.|TRBJ2-4
TGTGCCAGCAGTTCAATTGGGGTCCAAAACATTCAGTACTTC
CASSSIGVQNIQYF
>.|TRBV5-6|.|TRBJ2-2
TGTGCCAGCAGCCCCTTTGTGGCTCCGCTACCCGGGGAGCTGTTTTTT
CASSPFVAPLPGELFF
>.|TRBV19|.|TRBJ2-7
TGTGCCAGTAGCAACCGGGAAGAAGGGGATGACGAGCAGTACTTC
CASSNREEGDDEQYF
>.|TRBV30|TRBD1|TRBJ2-3
TGTGCCTGGAGTGGGGGGACAGGGAGGTCCACAGATACGCAGTATTTT
CAWSGGTGRSTDTQYF